Below, 19 T cell receptor beta chains from the same sample are listed, as sequenced in a study of T cells in Graves' hyperthyroidism and ophthalmopathy. It was RNA transcripts that yielded the amplified TCR beta CDR3 regions. HTBI primers were used for first-round RT-PCR of the TCR CDR3. In TCRdb, the multiplex PCR reads were re-called with MiXCR into one record per CDR3 protein. The sample consists of 400,000 to 600,000 distinct CDR3 sequences, about 15% of them appearing once. Sequences were obtained from blood. The receptors shown here come from a woman in her twenties or thirties with Graves' ophthalmopathy.

The CDR3 here is CASSLGWGTATTPLHF. In DNA form, the CDR3 reads TGTGCCAGCAGCTTAGGGTGGGGGACAGCGACGACACCCCTCCACTTT. The chain combines TRBV7-2 with TRBJ1-6, with TRBD1 matching over 7 bases. J lost 11 bases, V lost 1 base, and 11 bases had no gene match. CDR3 length: 16 amino acids. CDR1 is SGHTA and CDR2 is FQGNSA in the germline V gene.

This clonotype has ten or more counts. The rearrangement joins TRBV5-8 to TRBJ2-1; D remains ambiguous. Germline V gene sequence: CDR1 SGHTS, CDR2 YDEGEE. V lost 2 bases to trimming and J lost 0 bases, with 3 bases between them. CDR3 length: 13 amino acids. DNA for the CDR3: TGTGCCAGCAGCTTCGTCTCCTACAATGAGCAGTTCTTC. It translates to CASSFVSYNEQFF.

The sample holds many counts of this clonotype. CDR3 sequence (DNA): TGTGCCAGCAGCTTAGCGGGGAGCAGGGGCAACGAGCAGTACTTC. It codes for CASSLAGSRGNEQYF. This chain uses TRBV7-2 with TRBJ2-7, with a weak D call TRBD1 (6 bases). Trimming left V 0 bases short and J 5 bases short, with 14 bases between. The germline V gene has CDR1 SGHTA and CDR2 FQGNSA. The CDR3 length is 15 residues.

There are many counts of this clonotype. The CDR3 loop is CASSLVEISPTQYGYTF. The CDR3 nucleotides read TGTGCCAGCAGCTTAGTTGAGATATCTCCTACCCAATATGGCTACACCTTC. The chain combines TRBV11-2 with TRBJ1-2; D ambiguous. V lost 1 base to trimming and J lost 5 bases, with 20 bases between them. CDR1 and CDR2 from the germline V gene are SGHAT and FQNNGV. The CDR3 has 17 amino acids.

The sample holds many counts of this clonotype. The chain employs TRBV6-2 or TRBV6-3 and TRBJ2-1; D gene ambiguous. V lost 3 bases and J lost 8, with 11 bases in between. The CDR3 loop spans 13 amino acids. Germline V CDR1 and CDR2: MNHEY, SVGEGT. This chain's CDR3 is CASSYSIGDEQFF. CDR3 DNA: TGTGCCAGCAGTTATAGTATCGGCGATGAGCAGTTCTTC.

This chain joins TRBV28 and TRBJ1-5; 8 bases agree with TRBD1. Germline loops: CDR1 MDHEN, CDR2 SYDVKM. This CDR3 has 15 amino acids. Trimming took 5 bases from V and 4 from J; bases not matched to a gene: 7. CDR3 residues: CASSPYRTGNQPQHF. The CDR3 bases are TGTGCCAGCAGTCCCTACCGGACAGGGAATCAGCCCCAGCATTTT.

This clonotype was recorded at least ten times. The V and J genes are TRBV20-1 and TRBJ2-1; 9 bases are a match to TRBD2. V dropped 7 bases and J dropped 4; count of bases not matched to a gene: 14. The CDR3 runs 16 residues. Germline V gene sequence: CDR1 DFQATT, CDR2 SNEGSKA (reference sequence). Written as DNA, the CDR3 is TGCAGTGTCAGATCCCCGGCGGCGGGAGGGTACAATGAGCAGTTCTTC. Protein sequence: CSVRSPAAGGYNEQFF.

This clonotype has just a few counts. The chain has TRBV12-3 or TRBV12-4 and TRBJ2-1; 11 bases line up with TRBD2. Trimming cost V 7 bases and J 7 bases; bases outside gene matches: 6. The CDR3 contains 14 residues. CDR3 in DNA: TGTGCCAGCACCTTAGCGGGAGGGTCGAATGAGCAGTTCTTC. It encodes CASTLAGGSNEQFF.

This sequence joins TRBV15 and TRBJ1-6, with D perhaps matching TRBD1 (5 bases). The V and J ends lost 5 bases and 7 bases respectively, with 12 bases between them. Germline values: CDR1 LNHNV, CDR2 YYDKDF (reference sequence). The CDR3 runs to 14 residues. The CDR3 bases are TGTGCCACCAGCTGGGGGTCCTGGAATTCACCCCTCCACTTT. It encodes CATSWGSWNSPLHF.

This clonotype was seen more than once but under ten times. The V and J genes are TRBV7-9 and TRBJ2-3; D is undetermined. This CDR3 is built from 12 residues. V lost 4 bases, J lost 4 bases, and 6 bases lay in between. Looked up from germline, CDR1 is SEHNR and CDR2 is FQNEAQ (reference sequence). The CDR3 loop reads CASSWSPDTQYF. In DNA form, the CDR3 reads TGTGCCAGCAGCTGGTCCCCAGATACGCAGTATTTT. Variable domain in full (rest from reference TRBV7-9 and TRBJ2-3): DTGVSQNPRHKITKRGQNVTFRCDPISEHNRLYWYRQTLGQGPEFLTYFQNEAQLEKSRLLSDRFSAERPKGSFSTLEIQRTEQGDSAMYLCASSWSPDTQYFGPGTRLTVL.

This clonotype was seen ten or more times. The chain uses TRBV7-2 and TRBJ2-1; 9 bases fit TRBD2. This CDR3 is built from 13 residues. Germline values: CDR1 SGHTA, CDR2 FQGNSA. Trimming took 9 bases from V and 9 from J; bases not matched to a gene: 9. The CDR3 region has the DNA TGTGCCAGAGCTAGCGGGATCTTTAGTGAGCAGTTCTTC. Protein: CARASGIFSEQFF.

Points on this clonotype: A much larger clone lies one base from this, so it may be a read error. V usage is TRBV11-2 and J usage is TRBJ2-7; a possible D gene is TRBD2 (7 bases). Germline V gives CDR1 SGHAT, CDR2 FQNNGV. The CDR3 contains 13 residues. This CDR3 is CAGSSRGGYEQYF. The CDR3 nucleotides read TGTGCCGGCAGCTCAAGGGGGGGCTACGAGCAGTACTTC.

As for this clonotype: A much larger clone sits a single nucleotide away, making a read error possible. The V and J genes are TRBV2 and TRBJ2-3; D is perhaps TRBD1 (5 bases). Germline CDR1 and CDR2: SNHLY and FYNNEI. This CDR3 comprises 13 residues. The CDR3 loop is CAGRGAYTDTQCF. The DNA for the CDR3 is TGTGCCGGCCGTGGGGCCTACACAGATACGCAGTGTTTT.

The CDR3 DNA reads as TGCGCCAGCAGCCCCCCGGGTTCTGAAAAACTGTTTTTT. Protein: CASSPPGSEKLFF. V usage is TRBV5-1 and J usage is TRBJ1-4; D unclear. In germline, CDR1 is SGHRS, CDR2 YFSETQ. The V and J ends lost 4 bases and 7 bases respectively, with 11 bases between them. CDR3 length: 13 amino acids.

This chain links TRBV5-1 with TRBJ1-2; D unresolved. V was clipped by 0 bases and J by 8 bases, with 8 bases between them. The CDR3 is made up of 12 amino acids. In germline, CDR1 is SGHRS, CDR2 YFSETQ. The CDR3 reads CASSLDLQGYTF. DNA for the CDR3: TGCGCCAGCAGCTTGGATCTTCAGGGCTACACCTTC.

This clonotype was counted many times. CDR3 sequence reads: CASSRSVVTEAFF. The DNA of the CDR3 is TGTGCCAGCAGCCGGTCTGTGGTCACTGAAGCTTTCTTT. The chain employs TRBV3-1 and TRBJ1-1; D gene ambiguous. Trimming removed 4 bases from V and 4 bases from J, with 10 bases in between. The CDR3 sequence is 13 residues long. CDR1 and CDR2 from the germline V gene are LGHDT and YNNKEL (reference sequence).

This clonotype came up a few times. The gene calls are TRBV28 and TRBJ2-2, with 10 bases matching TRBD2. The CDR3 loop spans 16 amino acids. Germline V gene data show CDR1 as MDHEN and CDR2 as SYDVKM. Unmatched junction bases numbered 8, after V lost 3 bases and J lost 7 bases. CDR3 nucleotides: TGTGCCAGCAGTTTGGTCAGCGGGAGGGATATCGGGGAGCTGTTTTTT. This sequence encodes CASSLVSGRDIGELFF.

In regard to this clonotype: Germline is not matched at one junction end, which may reflect a read error. The chain has TRBV4-2 and TRBJ2-1; no definite D call. The CDR3 runs 18 residues. CDR1 and CDR2 from the germline V gene are LGHNA and YNFKEQ. CDR3 loop: CANSQDLTAWGFYNEQFF. The CDR3 nucleotides read TGTGCCAACAGCCAAGATCTTACGGCGTGGGGTTTTTACAATGAGCAGTTCTTC.

This clonotype was seen a few times. The chain combines TRBV28 with TRBJ2-7; tentatively, D is TRBD2 (5 bases). This CDR3 has 13 residues. Germline-derived CDR1 and CDR2 are MDHEN and SYDVKM. Trimming pared 3 bases from V and 5 bases from J, leaving 11 bases between. For the CDR3, the DNA is TGTGCCAGCAGTTTGGAGGTTATGAACGAGCAGTACTTC. Its protein is CASSLEVMNEQYF. The variable domain in full, with the rest retrieved from reference TRBV28 and TRBJ2-7, is DVKVTQSSRYLVKRTGEKVFLECVQDMDHENMFWYRQDPGLGLRLIYFSYDVKMKEKGDIPEGYSVSREKKERFSLILESASTNQTSMYLCASSLEVMNEQYFGPGTRLTVT.